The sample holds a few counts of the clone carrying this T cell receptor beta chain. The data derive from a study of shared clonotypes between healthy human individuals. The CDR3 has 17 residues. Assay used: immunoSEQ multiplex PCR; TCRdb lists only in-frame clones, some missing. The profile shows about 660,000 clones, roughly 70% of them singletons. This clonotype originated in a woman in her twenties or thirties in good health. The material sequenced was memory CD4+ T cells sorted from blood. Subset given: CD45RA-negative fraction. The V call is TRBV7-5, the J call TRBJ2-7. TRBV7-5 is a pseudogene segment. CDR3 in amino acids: CVRSSTNPASRTYEQYF. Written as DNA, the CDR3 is TGTGTCAGAAGCTCGACCAATCCCGCAAGTAGGACCTACGAGCAGTACTTC.